This T cell receptor (beta chain) was retrieved from a study of T-cell memory formation after mild COVID-19 (dated by TCRdb to about 2021). General notes on the study: TCR sequence clusters from the two donors were found to be largely donor specific. Two young, previously healthy adult volunteers, one female and one male, were included in the cohort. T-cell clones expanding and contracting after mild COVID-19 in a couple of donors were tracked by longitudinal TCRalpha and TCRbeta repertoire sequencing. Points the paper makes about the study in general: SARS-CoV-2 specificity was not confirmed for the second-wave clones peaking on day 37. Contracting CD4+ clones were located mainly in the CM and EM memory subsets, whereas CD8+ clones were found to be enriched in EMRA. Some responding clones were detected in pre-infection memory, which suggested that pre-existing cross-reactive memory T cells had joined the SARS-CoV-2 response. Clones contracting from day 15 to 85 had balanced CD4/CD8 phenotypes, while a second wave expanding from day 15 to 37 was biased towards CD4+. The study covered only a couple of mild cases, and larger cohorts including severe cases with pre-infection samples were considered necessary.

The sequencer listed for this sample is Illumina NovaSeq 6000. cDNA libraries for TCRalpha and TCRbeta were prepared by 5'RACE using constant-segment primers, with sample barcodes and unique molecular identifiers added. RNA was extracted from every sample with Trizol reagent. Library amplification was performed in two PCR steps, and a second sample barcode and Illumina TruSeq adapters were introduced in the second step. The libraries were sequenced on an Illumina NovaSeq using 2 x 150 bp paired-end reads. On the authors' methods: The reads were demultiplexed and collapsed into UMI-guided consensus sequences using migec v1.2.7. Using mixcr v2.1.11, UMI consensuses were aligned to TRA and TRB V and J templates and then assembled into clonotypes. Clonotypes were classified as expanded or contracted when called significant by both edgeR and NoisET, with noise models trained on biological replicates. edgeR calls used a false discovery rate-adjusted p below 0.01 and a log2 fold-change threshold of 1. As an exploratory analysis of dynamics, max-normalized trajectories of the 1000 most abundant clonotypes were examined with PCA combined with hierarchical clustering. Separately sequenced CD4+ and CD8+ repertoires were used to assign the CD4 or CD8 phenotype of responding clones. TCRdb itself trimmed the public reads at Q25 with fastp, ran MiXCR and retained productive beta chains. Each record represents a unique CDR3 protein, reported with the most common genes and DNA among its rows. These V and J calls rely on TCRdb rather than the paper's analysis. The sample contains 84,000 or so distinct CDR3 sequences, approximately 15% of them found a single time. The ten largest account for around 29% of the sample.

For CDR1 and CDR2, the germline V gene lists SGHVS and FQNEAQ. Relative to germline, V is 5 bases shorter and J is 4 bases shorter, with 15 bases between their ends. The cysteine opens and the phenylalanine closes a CDR3 of 14 amino acids. CDR3 DNA only is kept here, 42 bases in frame from base 1. In this sample, this clonotype turned up many times. No cognate antigen has been identified for it. Base qualities are not provided; no much larger clone lies one nucleotide away. Ficoll-Paque density gradient centrifugation was the method used to isolate PBMCs. This receptor was taken from an adult woman who had mild COVID-19 (a few samples of this study predate the infection). The sample titles of this study are shuffled in the database, so cell type and time point are left out; the donor was told from shared clones. Sequenced sample: PBMCs or a T cell subset sorted from them (not recorded which). Rearrangement joined TRBV7-8 to TRBJ2-7; the D gene may be TRBD1 or TRBD2, since each aligns over 7 bases. The CDR3 is CASSPGGGGYEQYF. The DNA reads TGTGCCAGCAGCCCAGGGGGAGGGGGATACGAGCAGTACTTC.